The entry below describes one T cell receptor (beta chain). This clone's antigen is unknown. Per-base quality was not reported, and no clone a single base away is much larger than it. This sample is part of a study of a mutant IDH1 vaccine in newly diagnosed glioma (dated by TCRdb to 2020 to 2023). Turning to the overall study: Vaccination started 4-6 weeks after radiotherapy alone, or was given together with temozolomide cycles in the groups whose treatment included chemotherapy. The week-35 safety follow-up was designated visit V12, and the week-47 end of study was designated visit V13. Of the approximately 30 treated patients, roughly 62% were male and around 40% were female, and the mean age was about 40 years. Longitudinal TCRB deep sequencing was performed for around 23 treated patients wherever samples were available for exploratory analyses. Prior to enrollment, standard therapy consisting of radiotherapy alone, temozolomide alone, or radiochemotherapy with temozolomide had been administered to patients, with the combination being received by most patients. Peripheral blood was drawn at six visits: V03 (baseline), V05, V07, V10, V12 and V13. The full study reports these points: Immune responses induced by the vaccine were seen in about 93% of patients across multiple MHC alleles. Changes in the top peripheral T cell clonotypes picked up by TCRB sequencing did not appear to be linked to pseudoprogression. According to the authors, sample limitations meant that analyses of patient blood samples could not be reproduced. PBMC samples for TCRB deep sequencing were selected based on availability.

The time point label here, explained by the study, means: week 35, safety follow-up. Each vaccine dose, consisting of 300 ug of a 20-mer mutant IDH1 peptide in Montanide, was administered subcutaneously with topical imiquimod. Patients received eight vaccinations in weeks 1, 3, 5, 7, 11, 15, 19 and 23, corresponding to visits V03 through V10. The donors had newly diagnosed IDH1-mutant astrocytomas of WHO grade 3 or 4 that showed loss of nuclear ATRX. The samples were drawn from NOA16, a multicentre, single-arm, open-label phase I trial in Germany that tested a mutant IDH1 peptide vaccine in humans for the first time. Genomic DNA for TCRB sequencing was extracted from EDTA blood using the DNeasy Blood and Tissue Kit. Libraries were constructed by the immunoSEQ multiplex PCR assay. Rearranged TCR beta chain sequences were amplified using the hsTCRB Kit according to the manufacturer's protocol. An Illumina MiSeq was used to sequence the TCRB libraries. The authors' analysis ran thus. Demultiplexing, trimming and gene mapping were performed with the kit vendor's proprietary platform. Sourced from immuneACCESS, this table was stored by TCRdb with only in-frame sequences that have V and J called. A share of the clones is absent; for the studies checked, an unresolved V gene accounts for under half, and the remainder has no known explanation. That table gives V, J and clone size, and the DNA gave D and trimming. The sample table contains tens of thousands of clones; only one count was recorded for around 86% of them. Of the sample, 4.5% to 5.5% is held by the ten largest clones.

This specimen was PBMCs, taken from a glioma patient whose treatment included an IDH1 peptide vaccine. The receptor comes from a woman aged 40 to 49 with glioma. Some clones in this sample may be carry-over from other donors' samples.

The CDR3 has the sequence CASGLGGLEETQYF. The nucleotides read TGTGCTAGTGGTCTCGGGGGGCTGGAGGAGACCCAGTACTTC. This chain is built from TRBV12-5 and TRBJ2-5; tentative D gene TRBD2, with 7 bases matching. The CDR3 holds 14 amino acids from the cysteine to the phenylalanine. This entry keeps only the CDR3 DNA: 42 bases, framed from base 1. V gives up 5 bases and J gives up 5 bases, and the segment between their germline ends measures 15 bases. In the germline V gene, CDR1 corresponds to LGHNT and CDR2 to FRNRAP.